This T cell receptor beta chain was captured in a study of blood T cell repertoires in COVID-19. This clone was seen repeatedly, ten times or more. Clones were read by immunoSEQ multiplex PCR, and TCRdb kept only the in-frame ones, dropping some. Of about 180,000 clones in the sample, about 81% were seen once. Germline V gene data show CDR1 as MGHRA and CDR2 as YSYEKL. CDR3 length: 15 amino acids. The ends lost 5 bases at V and 2 bases at J; junction bases unmatched: 7. Those enrolled in Seattle joined during active infection and were followed longitudinally afterward. The sample was peripheral blood. This receptor was taken from a woman of 80 years or more with COVID-19, enrolled during active disease. This rearrangement joins TRBV4-1 to TRBJ1-1; TRBD1 agrees at 8 bases. CDR3 nucleotides: TGCGCCAGCAGCGGACCCAGGGGGCGAAACACTGAAGCTTTCTTT. It specifies CASSGPRGRNTEAFF.